In its sample, the clone carrying this TCR beta chain was seen a few times. Germline V lookup: CDR1 LGHNA, CDR2 YSLEER. V lost 4 bases, J lost 2 bases, and 8 bases stayed unmatched. CDR3 length: 16 residues. The library targeted TCRbeta and was prepared with unique molecular identifiers. TCRdb itself ran the PCR reads through MiXCR, one entry per CDR3 protein. The repertoire holds about 400,000 distinct CDR3 sequences, with roughly 22% as singletons. The entry originates in a study of T-cell reconstitution after alpha-beta-depleted transplantation in children. The TCR sequence derives from a human donor who donated a stem cell graft to a child with acute myeloid leukemia. The starting material was PBMCs from the stem cell graft donor, obtained from the stem cell graft. The chain couples TRBV4-3 to TRBJ2-7; 10 bases match TRBD2. Written as DNA, the CDR3 is TGCGCCAGCAGCCCAGGTGTAGCGGGAGGCGCCTACGAGCAGTACTTC. Amino acid sequence: CASSPGVAGGAYEQYF.